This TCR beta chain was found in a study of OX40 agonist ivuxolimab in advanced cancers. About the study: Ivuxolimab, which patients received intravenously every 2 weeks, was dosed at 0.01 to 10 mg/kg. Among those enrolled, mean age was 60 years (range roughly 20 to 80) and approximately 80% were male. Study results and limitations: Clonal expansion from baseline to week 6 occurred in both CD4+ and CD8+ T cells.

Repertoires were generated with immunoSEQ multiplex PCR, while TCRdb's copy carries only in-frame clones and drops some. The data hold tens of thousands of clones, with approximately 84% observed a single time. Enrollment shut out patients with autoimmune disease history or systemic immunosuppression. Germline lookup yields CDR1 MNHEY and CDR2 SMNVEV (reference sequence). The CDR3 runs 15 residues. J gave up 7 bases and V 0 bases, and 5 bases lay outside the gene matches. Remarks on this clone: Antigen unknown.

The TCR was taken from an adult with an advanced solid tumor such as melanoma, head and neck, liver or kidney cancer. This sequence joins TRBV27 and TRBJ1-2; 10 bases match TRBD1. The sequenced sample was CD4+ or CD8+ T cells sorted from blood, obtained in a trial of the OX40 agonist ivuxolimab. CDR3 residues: CASSLSDRGIAGYTF. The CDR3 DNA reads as TGTGCCAGCAGTTTATCGGACAGGGGGATCGCTGGCTACACCTTC.